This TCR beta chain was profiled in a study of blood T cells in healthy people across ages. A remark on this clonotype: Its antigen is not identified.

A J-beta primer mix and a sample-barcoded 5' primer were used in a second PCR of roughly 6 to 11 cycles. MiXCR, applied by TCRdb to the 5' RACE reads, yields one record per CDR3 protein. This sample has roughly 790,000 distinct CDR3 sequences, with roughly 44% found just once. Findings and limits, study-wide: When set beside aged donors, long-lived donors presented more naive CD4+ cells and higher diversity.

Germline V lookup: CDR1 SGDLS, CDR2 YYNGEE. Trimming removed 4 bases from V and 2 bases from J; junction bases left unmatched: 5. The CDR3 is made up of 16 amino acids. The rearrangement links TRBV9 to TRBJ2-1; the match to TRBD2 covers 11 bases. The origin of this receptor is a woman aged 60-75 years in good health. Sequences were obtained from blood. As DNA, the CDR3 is TGTGCCAGCAGCATCTTAGCGGGGGGGCCCTACAATGAGCAGTTCTTC. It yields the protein CASSILAGGPYNEQFF. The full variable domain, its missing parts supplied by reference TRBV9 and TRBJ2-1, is DSGVTQTPKHLITATGQRVTLRCSPRSGDLSVYWYQQSLDQGLQFLIQYYNGEERAKGNILERFSAQQFPDLHSELNLSSLELGDSALYFCASSILAGGPYNEQFFGPGTRLTVL.